The sequence of this T cell receptor (beta chain) was determined in a study of Ad26.COV2.S vaccination and SARS-CoV-2 variants. Study-wide results and limits: After vaccination, substantial breadth of spike-specific CD8+ and CD4+ responses was reported.

This clone turned up a few times. No antigen is known for it. Germline CDR1 reads MGHRA; CDR2 reads YSYEKL. The V gene lost 1 base and the J gene lost 13 bases, with 14 bases spanning the gap. The CDR3 runs to 14 residues. Generated by immunoSEQ multiplex PCR, the TCRdb table keeps only in-frame clones and is missing some. Of fewer than 150,000 clones detected, about nine tenths appear once; the ten largest clones hold approximately 5%. The source of this sequence is a human donor who had recovered from COVID-19. The V and J genes are TRBV4-1 and TRBJ1-6; possibly TRBD1 for D (6 bases). Sequenced here: peripheral blood, sampled after recovery from COVID-19. CDR3 bases: TGCGCCAGCAGCCAAGCGGACGCAGGGGAGCCCCTCCACTTT. This translates into CASSQADAGEPLHF.